This TCR beta chain was obtained from a study of blood T cell repertoires in COVID-19. About the study: Some COVID-19 samples were acute and others convalescent; all came from the United States, Italy and Spain.

V lost 5 bases, J lost 0 bases, and 17 bases lay in between. This CDR3 is 17 amino acids long. Germline CDR1 and CDR2: MDHEN and SYDVKM. Study processing details: Amplifying reference gene primers gave estimates of nucleated cell counts. The method was immunoSEQ multiplex PCR; TCRdb's version includes in-frame clones alone and lacks a portion of them. That table gives V, J and clone size, and the DNA gave D and trimming. The table shows about 240,000 clones, with about four fifths occurring only once. What was sequenced was peripheral blood. The chain recombines TRBV28 with TRBJ1-5, with a weak D call TRBD1 (5 bases). This sequence originates from a woman aged 80 or over with acute or convalescent COVID-19. CDR3 sequence: CASSLTQDWYSNQPQHF. In nucleotides, the CDR3 is TGTGCCAGCAGTCTCACACAGGATTGGTATAGCAATCAGCCCCAGCATTTT.